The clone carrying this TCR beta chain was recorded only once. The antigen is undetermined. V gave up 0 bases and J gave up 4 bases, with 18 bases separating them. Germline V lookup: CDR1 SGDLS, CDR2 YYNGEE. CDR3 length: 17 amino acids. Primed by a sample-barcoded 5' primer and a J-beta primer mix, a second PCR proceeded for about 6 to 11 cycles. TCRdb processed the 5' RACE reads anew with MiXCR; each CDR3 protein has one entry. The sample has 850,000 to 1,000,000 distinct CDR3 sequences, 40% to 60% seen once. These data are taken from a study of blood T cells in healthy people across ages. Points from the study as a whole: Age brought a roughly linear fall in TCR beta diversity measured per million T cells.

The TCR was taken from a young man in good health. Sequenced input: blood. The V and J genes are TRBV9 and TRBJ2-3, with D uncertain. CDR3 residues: CASSVASATYTSDTQYF. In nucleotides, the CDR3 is TGTGCCAGCAGCGTAGCATCGGCTACTTACACTTCAGATACGCAGTATTTT.